This T cell receptor beta chain was documented in a study of T cell responses to AZD1222 COVID-19 vaccine. Sequencing used immunoSEQ multiplex PCR; TCRdb keeps in-frame clones, though not all of them. The sample lists 98,000 or so clones, roughly 90% seen once, with approximately 3.1% in the top ten. The CDR3 consists of 17 residues. Per germline, CDR1 LNHDA and CDR2 SQIVND (reference sequence). Trimming cost V 4 bases and J 0 bases, with 15 bases left between them. The sample holds one count of this clone. J is TRBJ1-4 and V is TRBV19; TRBD1 is a possible D gene (5 bases). This clonotype originated in an adult in good health. The specimen comprised peripheral blood, sampled on day 0 of MenACWY control vaccination. Here the CDR3 reads CASSNPRGTATNEKLFF. CDR3 nucleotide sequence: TGTGCCAGTAGTAACCCGCGAGGGACGGCAACTAATGAAAAACTGTTTTTT.